The rows below give T cell receptor beta chains drawn from one sample of a study of blood T cell repertoires in COVID-19. The data were produced by immunoSEQ multiplex PCR, yet TCRdb's version contains in-frame clones alone and is incomplete. This table holds 200,000 to 250,000 clones, about 85% found once. Sequencing was carried out using PBMCs or T cells enriched from blood (not recorded which). The receptors were sampled from a woman aged 25 to 39 who had recovered from COVID-19. The CDR3 runs from the conserved cysteine through the conserved F or W. A D gene is named only where the DNA matches it firmly. Size is stated for part of the rows, as once, few or many counts, or as a class when the clone is expanded.

NA,NA,TRBJ1-4,TRBV19,TGTGCCAGTAGGAGTATTAGGACAGCAACTAATGAAAAACTGTTTTTT,CASRSIRTATNEKLFF
NA,NA,TRBJ1-2,TRBV6-5,TGTGCCAGCAGTTACTCCCAACAGACCTATGGCTACACCTTC,CASSYSQQTYGYTF
once,TRBD2,TRBJ2-3,TRBV2,TGTGCCAGCAGCGGGGTAAGTAGCGGGGGGGCTTCGAATACGCAGTATTTT,CASSGVSSGGASNTQYF
NA,TRBD2,TRBJ2-5,TRBV6-2/TRBV6-3,TGTGCCAGCAGCCTCGGACTAGCGGGGGGGCTGGAGACCCAGTACTTC,CASSLGLAGGLETQYF
NA,TRBD1,TRBJ1-2,TRBV19,TGTGCCAGCAGAAGAACAGACAGGGTCTCTGGCTACACCTTC,CASRRTDRVSGYTF
NA,NA,TRBJ2-1,TRBV5-4,TGTGCCAGCAGCTTGGAGGTAGAGGTAGATGAGCAGTTCTTC,CASSLEVEVDEQFF
NA,TRBD2,TRBJ2-3,TRBV7-3,TGTGCCAGCAGCTTAAATAGCGGGGGGTTCACAGATACGCAGTATTTT,CASSLNSGGFTDTQYF
NA,TRBD2,TRBJ2-2,TRBV29-1,TGCAGCGTTGAGCGGGGGTCGAACACCGGGGAGCTGTTTTTT,CSVERGSNTGELFF
once,NA,TRBJ1-2,TRBV27,TGTGCCAGCAGTCCCTCAGGGTTCTATGGCTACACCTTC,CASSPSGFYGYTF
NA,NA,TRBJ1-2,TRBV19,TGTGCCAGTAGTATCGGCGGCTTCGGCTACACCTTC,CASSIGGFGYTF
NA,TRBD2,TRBJ2-3,TRBV18,TGTGCCAGCTCACCACGGACTAGCGGGGGGGCAGATACGCAGTATTTT,CASSPRTSGGADTQYF
NA,TRBD1,TRBJ1-6,TRBV25-1,TGTGCCAGCAGTGAACTTACAGGGGGGAGCTCCTATAATTCACCCCTCCACTTT,CASSELTGGSSYNSPLHF
NA,NA,TRBJ1-4,TRBV4-3,TGCGCCAGCAGCCAAGATCTCGGGGAAAAACTGTTTTTT,CASSQDLGEKLFF
NA,TRBD2,TRBJ2-2,TRBV4-3,TGCGCCAGCAGCCAAAGGGTATTAGCGGGGGACTATAAACAAAGGAACACCGGGGAGCTGTTTTTT,CASSQRVLAGDYKQRNTGELFF
NA,NA,TRBJ1-3,TRBV9,TGTGCCAGCAGCGTCGGAGGAGGTGGAAACACCATATATTTT,CASSVGGGGNTIYF
NA,NA,TRBJ2-1,TRBV11-2,TGTGCCAGCAGCCAAGTCCGGGACTCAGGACATGAGCAGTTCTTC,CASSQVRDSGHEQFF
NA,NA,TRBJ1-1,TRBV27,TGTGCCAGCAGTTTAATGCGGGACACTGAAGCTTTCTTT,CASSLMRDTEAFF
NA,NA,TRBJ1-1,TRBV4-3,TGCGCCAGCAGCCAAGAAGCGGGGCAGGGAGCTTTCTTT,CASSQEAGQGAFF
once,NA,TRBJ1-1,TRBV9,TGTGCCAGCAGCGTAGCAGAAGGGAGGACTGAAGCTTTCTTT,CASSVAEGRTEAFF
NA,NA,TRBJ2-1,TRBV7-9,TGTGCCAGCAGCTTAGGTGGACAGCCGAACCTCCCCCTGTGGAATGAGCAGTTCTTC,CASSLGGQPNLPLWNEQFF
NA,TRBD1,TRBJ1-2,TRBV6-5,TGTGCCAGCAGCCCCGATAAGGACAGGGGTAATGGCTACACCTTC,CASSPDKDRGNGYTF
NA,NA,TRBJ1-6,TRBV7-2,TGTGCCAGCAGCTTAGGGTCAGTAGCTTCACCCCTCCACTTT,CASSLGSVASPLHF
NA,TRBD1,TRBJ1-2,TRBV7-2,TGTGCCAGCAGCTTAGCCAGGACAGGGGACGCCCCTTATGGCTACACCTTC,CASSLARTGDAPYGYTF
NA,NA,TRBJ2-3,TRBV6-1,TGTGCCAGCAGTGAAGCTAAGGGAGTCACAGATACGCAGTATTTT,CASSEAKGVTDTQYF
NA,NA,TRBJ2-2,TRBV11-2,TGTGCCAGCAGCCCCACTAGGCTAAACACCGGGGAGCTGTTTTTT,CASSPTRLNTGELFF
NA,TRBD1,TRBJ1-2,TRBV6-1,TGTGCCAGCAGTGAAAACAGGGGAGGTAACTATGGCTACACCTTC,CASSENRGGNYGYTF
few,NA,TRBJ1-1,TRBV6-1,TGTGCCAGCAGTGAAGCGAGGTCCCCTTTGAGCACTGAAGCTTTCTTT,CASSEARSPLSTEAFF
NA,NA,TRBJ1-4,TRBV27,TGTGCCAGCATGGATCTGAGACAGGAAAAACTGTTTTTT,CASMDLRQEKLFF
NA,TRBD1,TRBJ1-1,TRBV5-6,TGTGCCAGCAGCGGAAGGACAGGGGTGGGGACTGAAGCTTTCTTT,CASSGRTGVGTEAFF
NA,NA,TRBJ2-1,TRBV5-1,TGCGCCAGCAGCTTGGGACTTCCGTCCTACAATGAGCAGTTCTTC,CASSLGLPSYNEQFF
NA,TRBD2,TRBJ2-1,TRBV6-4,TGTGCCAGCAGTGACTCTCCCGGGGGGGGGAGCAATGAGCAGTTCTTC,CASSDSPGGGSNEQFF
NA,TRBD2,TRBJ2-3,TRBV4-2,TGTGCCAGCAGCCTCACCGGGACTAGCGCCACAGATACGCAGTATTTT,CASSLTGTSATDTQYF
once,TRBD1,TRBJ1-1,TRBV19,TGTGCCAGTAGTACCCGACAGGGGGCAGGCACTGAAGCTTTCTTT,CASSTRQGAGTEAFF
NA,NA,TRBJ1-1,TRBV4-2,TGTGCCAGCAGCCAAGATATCAACACTGAAGCTTTCTTT,CASSQDINTEAFF
NA,NA,TRBJ1-6,TRBV6-5,TGTGCCAGCAGCAAGAACAGGGCTTCACCCCTCCACTTT,CASSKNRASPLHF
NA,TRBD2,TRBJ2-1,TRBV19,TGTGCCAGTAGTAATAGCGGGGGGGCCGTTTTTGTGCAGTTCTTC,CASSNSGGAVFVQFF
NA,NA,TRBJ2-3,TRBV7-2,TGTGCCAGCAGCCCACAACAGGGTCGGGCAGATACGCAGTATTTT,CASSPQQGRADTQYF
NA,NA,TRBJ1-1,TRBV3-1/TRBV3-2,TGTGCCAGCAGCCAAGTGGGGGGGACTGAAGCTTTCTTT,CASSQVGGTEAFF
NA,TRBD1,TRBJ2-1,TRBV6-5,TGTGCCAGCCTCCGGGACAGGGGGATTGATGAGCAGTTCTTC,CASLRDRGIDEQFF
NA,NA,TRBJ2-3,TRBV4-1,TGCGCCAGCAGCCACCAGGGGATTGGAGATACGCAGTATTTT,CASSHQGIGDTQYF
NA,NA,TRBJ1-2,TRBV9,TGTGCCAGCAGCGTAGTACAGTCCTATGGCTACACCTTC,CASSVVQSYGYTF